These 2 T cell receptor beta chains originate from one sample sequenced in a study of regulatory T cells in long-lasting Graves disease. Through Arm-PCR of CDR3 regions and iRepertoire HTBI primers, TCR beta libraries were built. TCRdb passed the multiplex PCR reads through MiXCR, listing each CDR3 protein once. The sample consists of about 400,000 distinct CDR3 sequences, roughly 15% of them appearing once. Time point in this sample: newly diagnosed GD, antithyroid drugs for less than 3 months. Following extraction of RNA from PBMCs, that RNA was used to make the TCR library. Separately, the same data were catalogued under a study of T cells in Graves' hyperthyroidism and ophthalmopathy.

Source: peripheral blood mononuclear cells (PBMCs), taken at new diagnosis, from a patient treated with antithyroid drugs. All receptors come from a woman between 40 and 50 years old with Graves disease.

This clonotype was picked up many times. CDR3 region: CASSLWGGEQFF. CDR3 coding DNA: TGTGCCAGCAGTTTGTGGGGAGGTGAGCAGTTCTTC. This chain uses TRBV12-3 or TRBV12-4 with TRBJ2-1; tentatively, D is TRBD2 (6 bases). The CDR3 is 12 amino acids. V was clipped by 3 bases and J by 9 bases, with 9 bases between them.

This clonotype has only one observation. This chain links TRBV28 with TRBJ1-1, with D maybe TRBD1 (5 bases). Per germline, CDR1 MDHEN and CDR2 SYDVKM. The CDR3 extends over 14 amino acids. V was cut by 4 bases and J by 0 bases, with 9 bases left in between. The CDR3 region is CASSWTFMNTEAFF. The CDR3 nucleotides are TGTGCCAGCAGTTGGACATTCATGAACACTGAAGCTTTCTTT.